This T cell receptor beta chain was captured in a study of cytomegalovirus exposure and HLA in healthy donors. Looking at the study overall: The use of the same platform for the 120 or so validation repertoires and the approximately 670 first-cohort repertoires was reported by a later analysis.

The germline V gene has CDR1 LNHNV and CDR2 YYDKDF (reference sequence). The CDR3 contains 16 residues. J lost 5 bases, V lost 5 bases, and 10 bases had no gene match. Study results and limitations: Within the approximately 110 validation repertoires, first-cohort TCR clusters tended to co-occur, according to a later analysis. The investigators catalogued 150 or so TCR beta chains as cytomegalovirus-associated. A classifier reportedly called cytomegalovirus status with high sensitivity and specificity.

Of note for this clone: Antigen specificity is unknown.

Profiled with immunoSEQ multiplex PCR; TCRdb holds only in-frame clones, not every one. The sample consists of over 150,000 clones, about 86% of them appearing once. Input material: PBMCs. This chain uses TRBV15 with TRBJ2-1, with TRBD2 identical over 9 bases. This receptor was obtained from a human donor in good health. CDR3 coding DNA: TGTGCCACCAGCCCCGGGGACAGCGGGAGGAACAATGAGCAGTTCTTC. This gives the protein CATSPGDSGRNNEQFF.